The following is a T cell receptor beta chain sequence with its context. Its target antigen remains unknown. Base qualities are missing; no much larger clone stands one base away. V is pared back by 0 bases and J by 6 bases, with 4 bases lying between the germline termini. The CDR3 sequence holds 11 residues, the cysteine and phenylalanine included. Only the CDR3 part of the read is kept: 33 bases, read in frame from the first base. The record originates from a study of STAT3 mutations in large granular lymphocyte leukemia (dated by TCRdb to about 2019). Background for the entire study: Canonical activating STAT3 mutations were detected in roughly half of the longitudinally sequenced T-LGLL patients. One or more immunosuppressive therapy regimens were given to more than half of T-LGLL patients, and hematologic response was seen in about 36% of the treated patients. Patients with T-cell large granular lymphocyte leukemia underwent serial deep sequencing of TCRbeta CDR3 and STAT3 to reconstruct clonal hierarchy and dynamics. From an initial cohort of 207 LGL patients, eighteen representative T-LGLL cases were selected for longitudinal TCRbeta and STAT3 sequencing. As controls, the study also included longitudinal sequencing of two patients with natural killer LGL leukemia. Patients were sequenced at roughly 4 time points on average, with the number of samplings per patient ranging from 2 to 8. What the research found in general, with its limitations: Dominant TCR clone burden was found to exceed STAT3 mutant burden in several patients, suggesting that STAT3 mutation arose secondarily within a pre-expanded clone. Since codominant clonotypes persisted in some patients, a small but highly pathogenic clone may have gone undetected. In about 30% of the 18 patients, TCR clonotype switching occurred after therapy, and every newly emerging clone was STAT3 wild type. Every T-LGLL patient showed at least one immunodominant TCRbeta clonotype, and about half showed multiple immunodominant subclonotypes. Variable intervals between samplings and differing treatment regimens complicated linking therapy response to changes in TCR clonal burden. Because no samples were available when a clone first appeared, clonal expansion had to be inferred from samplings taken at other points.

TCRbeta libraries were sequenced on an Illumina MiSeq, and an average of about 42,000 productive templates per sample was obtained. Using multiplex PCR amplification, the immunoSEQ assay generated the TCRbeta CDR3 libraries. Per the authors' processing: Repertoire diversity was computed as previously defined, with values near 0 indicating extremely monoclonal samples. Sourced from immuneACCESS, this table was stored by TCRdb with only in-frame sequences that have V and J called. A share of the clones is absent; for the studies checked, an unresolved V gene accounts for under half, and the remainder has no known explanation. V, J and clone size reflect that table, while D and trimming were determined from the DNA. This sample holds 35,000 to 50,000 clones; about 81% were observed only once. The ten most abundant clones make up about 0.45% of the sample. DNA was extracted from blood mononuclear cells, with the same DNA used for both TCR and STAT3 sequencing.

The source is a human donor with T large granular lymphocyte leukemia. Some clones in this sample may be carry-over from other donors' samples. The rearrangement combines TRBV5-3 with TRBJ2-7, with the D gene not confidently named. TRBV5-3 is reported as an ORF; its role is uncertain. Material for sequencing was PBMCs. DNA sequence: TGTGCCAGAAGCTTGGCCTCCGAGCAGTACTTC. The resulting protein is CARSLASEQYF.